Each of the 9 T cell receptor beta chains below was sequenced from the same sample in a study of vaccination and CD4 T cells after COVID-19. As to treatment: approximately 11-day PBMC culture with coronavirus spike peptide pools or control peptides (ViraFEST assay). These TCRs are of unknown antigen specificity. The assay that was used to sequence DNA from cultured CD4+ T cells was the Oncomine TCR Beta short-read assay. TCRdb reanalysed the PCR reads using MiXCR and keeps one entry per CDR3 protein. The table has about 6,500 distinct CDR3 sequences, roughly 18% seen once. The material sequenced was CD4+ T cells from blood, cultured in vitro. The receptors come from a human donor who had recovered from COVID-19.

This clonotype was counted only a few times. This chain uses TRBV5-4 with TRBJ1-2; D might be TRBD1 (5 bases). The length of the CDR3 is 14 residues. Germline V CDR1 and CDR2: SGHNT, YYREEE (reference sequence). Trimming shortened V by 4 bases and J by 4 bases, and 14 bases separated the two germline ends. The CDR3 is CASSPPGRSYGYTF. The CDR3 coding sequence is TGTGCCAGCAGCCCTCCGGGACGGAGCTATGGCTACACCTTC.

The chain combines TRBV9 with TRBJ2-7; D is possibly TRBD1 or TRBD2 (6 bases each). The CDR3 sequence is 15 residues long. Trimming pared 0 bases from V and 1 base from J, leaving 11 bases between. The germline CDR1 and CDR2 sequences are SGDLS and YYNGEE. CDR3 loop: CASSVGGTPSYEQYF. CDR3 nucleotides: TGTGCCAGCAGCGTAGGCGGGACACCTTCCTACGAGCAGTACTTC.

Regarding this clonotype: This may come from a read error, since a much larger clone is one base off. Given the absence of the conserved phenylalanine or tryptophan at the CDR3 end, a read error is likely. The chain couples TRBV7-8 to TRBJ1-5, with no clear D. V was pared by 1 base and J by 5 bases, with 12 bases between. The V gene's germline CDR1 is SGHVS and CDR2 FQNEAQ. The CDR3 covers 15 residues. The DNA of the CDR3 is TGTGCCAGCAGCTTAGGGGCCGGAGAGCATCAGCCCCAGCATTCT. Translating it yields CASSLGAGEHQPQHS.

This clonotype came up a few times. The chain employs TRBV6-1 and TRBJ2-1; 12 bases map to TRBD2. This CDR3 has 16 amino acids. The germline gives CDR1 MNHNS, CDR2 SASEGT. The J segment lost 2 bases and the V segment lost 5 bases, leaving 4 bases of the junction unmatched. The CDR3 protein is CASSPSGRGTYNEQFF. In nucleotides, the CDR3 is TGTGCCAGCAGTCCTAGCGGGAGGGGCACCTACAATGAGCAGTTCTTC.

By sample fraction, this clonotype is medium-sized. The rearrangement joins TRBV6-2 or TRBV6-3 to TRBJ1-5; D is possibly TRBD1 (6 bases). The V end lost 6 bases, the J end lost 2 bases, and 14 bases lay between the germline ends. The V gene's germline CDR1 is MNHEY and CDR2 SVGEGT. CDR3 size: 15 residues. The CDR3 DNA sequence: TGTGCCAGCAGAACGACAGGAGCCGGCAATCAGCCCCAGCATTTT. Translated: CASRTTGAGNQPQHF.

Sample share makes this clonotype medium-sized. V usage is TRBV29-1 and J usage is TRBJ1-2, with TRBD1 identical over 7 bases. CDR3 length: 12 amino acids. J lost 4 bases, V lost 7 bases, and 6 bases had no gene match. Per the germline V gene, CDR1 is SQVTM and CDR2 is ANQGSEA. For the CDR3, the DNA is TGCAGCGCTCGACAGGGTGGCTATGGCTACACCTTC. Its protein is CSARQGGYGYTF.

The chain joins TRBV4-3 to TRBJ2-2; D ambiguous. The CDR3 extends over 16 amino acids. Trimming removed 0 bases at V and 4 bases at J, with 12 bases between. Germline assignment: CDR1 LGHNA and CDR2 YSLEER. The CDR3 DNA is TGCGCCAGCAGCCAAGATCGCCCGACGGGCACCGGGGAGCTGTTTTTT. It specifies CASSQDRPTGTGELFF.

The chain employs TRBV7-9 and TRBJ1-4; unclear D gene. V shed 1 base and J shed 6 bases, with 6 bases lying between them. The length of the CDR3 is 13 residues. Germline V gene sequence: CDR1 SEHNR, CDR2 FQNEAQ (reference sequence). In DNA form, the CDR3 reads TGTGCCAGCAGCTTAGACGGCGATGAAAAACTGTTTTTT. It encodes CASSLDGDEKLFF.

This rearrangement joins TRBV7-6 to TRBJ2-7; the match to TRBD1 covers 10 bases. The CDR3 is 17 amino acids. Germline assignment: CDR1 SGHVS and CDR2 FNYEAQ. J lost 2 bases, V lost 0 bases, and 7 bases had no gene match. The DNA of the CDR3 is TGTGCCAGCAGCTTAGCTTCGACAGGGGGCTACACCTACGAGCAGTACTTC. It encodes CASSLASTGGYTYEQYF.